This is a list of T cell receptor beta chains from one sample in a study of cytomegalovirus exposure and HLA in healthy donors. Here immunoSEQ multiplex PCR was the method, and the copy in TCRdb shows in-frame clones only, minus some. Here the sample spans 100,000 to 150,000 clones, over 65% being singletons. Sequenced sample: PBMCs. Receptor source: a man aged 25-45 years in good health and CMV-seropositive. Both conserved end residues are part of each CDR3. The D gene is left open where the match is weak. Rows may omit the clone size; those that give it use once, few, many or a size class.

J: TRBJ1-2
V: TRBV30
D: .
size: .
CDR3: CAWSGEGRPNYGYTF
DNA: TGTGCCTGGAGTGGGGAGGGCAGACCTAACTATGGCTACACCTTC

J: TRBJ1-3
V: TRBV21-1
D: .
size: .
CDR3: CASSASEKGHSLNFLSGNTIYF
DNA: TGTGCCAGCAGCGCAAGCGAAAAGGGACACTCCCTTAATTTTCTCTCTGGAAACACCATATATTTT

J: TRBJ2-7
V: TRBV28
D: TRBD1
size: .
CDR3: CASSLPRTGTFGEQYF
DNA: TGTGCCAGCAGTTTACCGCGGACAGGGACCTTTGGGGAGCAGTACTTC

J: TRBJ2-1
V: TRBV7-2
D: TRBD2
size: .
CDR3: CASRVTLAGDNEQFF
DNA: TGTGCCAGCAGGGTTACTTTAGCGGGAGACAATGAGCAGTTCTTC

J: TRBJ1-2
V: TRBV4-3
D: TRBD1
size: .
CDR3: CASSPRQGALIDNGYTF
DNA: TGCGCCAGCAGCCCCAGACAGGGGGCCTTAATCGATAATGGCTACACCTTC

J: TRBJ2-5
V: TRBV28
D: TRBD1
size: .
CDR3: CASSLSLGRDRGDLLQETQYF
DNA: TGTGCCAGCAGTTTATCCCTCGGGAGGGACAGGGGGGATTTACTCCAAGAGACCCAGTACTTC

J: TRBJ2-1
V: TRBV4-1
D: TRBD1
size: .
CDR3: CASSQEGQGTYNEQFF
DNA: TGCGCCAGCAGCCAAGAGGGACAGGGAACCTACAATGAGCAGTTCTTC

J: TRBJ2-2
V: TRBV27
D: .
size: few
CDR3: CASSKSSGELFF
DNA: TGTGCCAGCAGTAAGTCGAGCGGGGAGCTGTTTTTT

J: TRBJ2-1
V: TRBV4-1
D: TRBD2
size: once
CDR3: CASSQGTSEYNEQFF
DNA: TGCGCCAGCAGCCAAGGGACTAGCGAGTACAATGAGCAGTTCTTC

J: TRBJ2-2
V: TRBV5-4
D: .
size: once
CDR3: CASSLDSTIVGELFF
DNA: TGTGCCAGCAGCTTAGACTCCACAATCGTTGGGGAGCTGTTTTTT

J: TRBJ2-2
V: TRBV5-4
D: .
size: .
CDR3: CASTPHPGYGGELFF
DNA: TGTGCCAGCACCCCTCATCCGGGATATGGCGGGGAGCTGTTTTTT

J: TRBJ2-5
V: TRBV6-5
D: .
size: .
CDR3: CASNRDSLGTQYF
DNA: TGTGCCAGCAACCGGGACTCGCTGGGGACCCAGTACTTC

J: TRBJ2-1
V: TRBV5-4
D: .
size: .
CDR3: CASSPQRGLIPYNEQFF
DNA: TGTGCCAGCAGCCCCCAAAGAGGCTTGATCCCCTACAATGAGCAGTTCTTC

J: TRBJ2-2
V: TRBV5-1
D: TRBD1
size: .
CDR3: CASSFGTGTNTGELFF
DNA: TGCGCCAGCAGCTTTGGGACAGGGACGAACACCGGGGAGCTGTTTTTT

J: TRBJ2-1
V: TRBV6-1
D: TRBD2
size: few
CDR3: CASSTLAGSYNEQFF
DNA: TGTGCCAGCAGTACCCTAGCGGGGTCCTACAATGAGCAGTTCTTC

J: TRBJ2-7
V: TRBV7-8
D: .
size: few
CDR3: CASSLDRIQGNEQYF
DNA: TGTGCCAGCAGCTTAGATCGGATACAGGGCAACGAGCAGTACTTC

J: TRBJ1-4
V: TRBV21-1
D: .
size: few
CDR3: CASSLRGGNEKLFF
DNA: TGTGCCAGCAGCCTTCGGGGGGGAAATGAAAAACTGTTTTTT

J: TRBJ2-5
V: TRBV9
D: TRBD2
size: .
CDR3: CASSSQASGSETQYF
DNA: TGTGCCAGCAGCAGTCAGGCTAGCGGGAGTGAGACCCAGTACTTC

J: TRBJ1-1
V: TRBV25-1
D: .
size: .
CDR3: CASSAVQGSEAFF
DNA: TGTGCCAGCAGTGCCGTGCAGGGATCTGAAGCTTTCTTT

J: TRBJ1-1
V: TRBV4-1
D: .
size: .
CDR3: CASSQDGGAGNEAFF
DNA: TGCGCCAGCAGCCAAGACGGAGGGGCAGGTAATGAAGCTTTCTTT

J: TRBJ1-1
V: TRBV5-4
D: .
size: .
CDR3: CASSLQGNTEAFF
DNA: TGTGCCAGCAGCTTACAGGGTAATACTGAAGCTTTCTTT

J: TRBJ2-5
V: TRBV10-3
D: TRBD2
size: .
CDR3: CAISDRTSGKQETQYF
DNA: TGTGCCATCAGTGATAGGACTAGCGGGAAGCAAGAGACCCAGTACTTC

J: TRBJ2-1
V: TRBV9
D: TRBD2
size: .
CDR3: CASSETGGRGNEQFF
DNA: TGTGCCAGCAGCGAAACGGGCGGGAGAGGCAATGAGCAGTTCTTC

J: TRBJ1-5
V: TRBV15
D: .
size: .
CDR3: CATSRVAQPQHF
DNA: TGTGCCACCAGCAGGGTGGCTCAGCCCCAGCATTTT

J: TRBJ2-7
V: TRBV28
D: TRBD2
size: .
CDR3: CASSGPGLGFDEQYF
DNA: TGTGCCAGCAGTGGACCGGGACTAGGGTTCGACGAGCAGTACTTC

J: TRBJ1-2
V: TRBV5-6
D: TRBD1
size: .
CDR3: CASSLVEGAVYGYTF
DNA: TGTGCCAGCAGCTTGGTAGAGGGGGCAGTTTATGGCTACACCTTC

J: TRBJ1-1
V: TRBV6-1
D: .
size: .
CDR3: CATRGAGAGNTEAFF
DNA: TGTGCCACGAGAGGGGCAGGGGCTGGGAACACTGAAGCTTTCTTT

J: TRBJ2-1
V: TRBV2
D: TRBD2
size: .
CDR3: CASSAGTSWNEQFF
DNA: TGTGCCAGCAGCGCCGGGACTAGCTGGAATGAGCAGTTCTTC

J: TRBJ2-7
V: TRBV5-1
D: TRBD1
size: .
CDR3: CASSGRTGGLSYEQYF
DNA: TGCGCCAGCAGCGGAAGGACAGGGGGCCTCTCCTACGAGCAGTACTTC

J: TRBJ2-1
V: TRBV5-4
D: TRBD2
size: .
CDR3: CASSLPPSGSVNEQFF
DNA: TGTGCCAGCAGCCTGCCCCCTAGCGGGAGTGTGAATGAGCAGTTCTTC

J: TRBJ2-7
V: TRBV27
D: .
size: .
CDR3: CASSPTAGATYEQYF
DNA: TGTGCCAGCAGTCCCACGGCAGGGGCCACCTACGAGCAGTACTTC

J: TRBJ2-7
V: TRBV19
D: .
size: .
CDR3: CASGVGATGEQYF
DNA: TGTGCCAGTGGTGTGGGAGCCACGGGCGAGCAGTACTTC

J: TRBJ1-2
V: TRBV5-1
D: .
size: .
CDR3: CASSPGQTYGYTF
DNA: TGCGCCAGCAGCCCCGGACAAACCTATGGCTACACCTTC

J: TRBJ2-1
V: TRBV6-1
D: TRBD2
size: .
CDR3: CASRSSGSFHNEQFF
DNA: TGTGCCAGCAGATCCAGCGGGAGCTTTCACAATGAGCAGTTCTTC

J: TRBJ1-3
V: TRBV4-3
D: .
size: once
CDR3: CASSRRGRGSGNTIYF
DNA: TGCGCCAGCAGCCGGCGGGGTCGGGGCTCTGGAAACACCATATATTTT

J: TRBJ2-7
V: TRBV11-3
D: TRBD2
size: .
CDR3: CASSELSGGAYEQYF
DNA: TGTGCCAGCAGCGAGTTGTCGGGAGGTGCCTACGAGCAGTACTTC

J: TRBJ2-7
V: TRBV4-2
D: .
size: .
CDR3: CASSHRRRPYEQYF
DNA: TGTGCCAGCAGCCATCGGAGGAGGCCCTACGAGCAGTACTTC

J: TRBJ2-7
V: TRBV5-4
D: TRBD2
size: .
CDR3: CASSPARGLASEQYF
DNA: TGTGCCAGCAGCCCCGCGAGGGGACTAGCGAGCGAGCAGTACTTC

J: TRBJ2-7
V: TRBV11-2
D: TRBD1
size: .
CDR3: CASSPWTGSYEQYF
DNA: TGTGCCAGCAGCCCATGGACAGGGTCCTACGAGCAGTACTTC

J: TRBJ1-2
V: TRBV6-5
D: .
size: .
CDR3: CASSRTVGDYGYTF
DNA: TGTGCCAGCAGTCGGACAGTGGGGGACTATGGCTACACCTTC

J: TRBJ2-7
V: TRBV5-1
D: .
size: .
CDR3: CASSFGSSGTEQYF
DNA: TGCGCCAGCAGCTTTGGTTCTTCGGGTACCGAGCAGTACTTC